The next 2 T cell receptor beta chains were all read from a single sample in a study of cytomegalovirus exposure and HLA in healthy donors. Primers for the PCR totalled 60 Vbeta and 13 Jbeta. Profiling relied on immunoSEQ multiplex PCR, and the TCRdb table lists in-frame clones only, not all of them. The sample holds some 160,000 clones, roughly 80% seen once. Sequencing input: PBMCs. All receptors derive from a woman aged 50 to 60 in good health and CMV-seronegative.

This chain connects TRBV9 to TRBJ1-2, with D perhaps TRBD1 (5 bases). Deletions cut 2 bases from V and 2 bases from J, with 10 bases between. The CDR3 loop spans 14 amino acids. Germline V gene data show CDR1 as SGDLS and CDR2 as YYNGEE. In DNA form, the CDR3 reads TGTGCCAGCAGCGTGGGAGGGGCGAACTATGGCTACACCTTC. Translating it yields CASSVGGANYGYTF.

The chain is built from TRBV7-6 and TRBJ2-7; D is possibly TRBD2 (5 bases). The CDR3 has 15 residues. V lost 2 bases and J lost 5, with 16 bases in between. Germline CDR1 is SGHVS and CDR2 is FNYEAQ. The CDR3 spells CASSLLLARGHEQYF. Written as DNA, the CDR3 is TGTGCCAGCAGCTTACTTTTGGCAAGAGGGCACGAGCAGTACTTC.